What follows describes a single T cell receptor (beta chain). Its target is unknown. The blood volume drawn from each donor was around 2.6 ml. The source of the sample is a study of monozygotic twins with inflammatory bowel disease. Broader study findings: Repertoire similarity matched across concordant and discordant twins, perhaps owing to limited power. Immunosuppressive treatments were not uniform, and this may have added variability to patient repertoires. Compared with healthy twins, IBD patients shared fewer clonotypes with others, especially with disease activity.

Using the 5' RACE reads, TCRdb records one entry per CDR3 protein without DNA. The record lists 200,000 to 250,000 distinct CDR3 sequences, of which the ten most abundant hold roughly 7.5%. The germline V gene encodes CDR1 MGHRA and CDR2 YSYEKL. CDR3 size: 15 residues. The rearrangement joins TRBV4-1 to TRBJ1-5; there is no DNA to check the TCRdb D call of TRBD1. This sequence originates from a human donor with ulcerative colitis or Crohn's disease, or a healthy co-twin of an affected twin (not recorded which). Source material: blood. CDR3 in amino acids: CASSHSPGSNQPQHF.